This T cell receptor (beta chain) was identified in a study of OX40 agonist ivuxolimab in advanced cancers. The CDR3 spans 14 residues. The V gene's germline CDR1 is WSHSY and CDR2 SAAADI. Trimming removed 4 bases from V and 2 bases from J; junction bases left unmatched: 5. Only in-frame clones appear in the TCRdb table, and some are missing; sequencing was by immunoSEQ multiplex PCR. There are tens of thousands of clones in the sample; 85% to 90% occur only once, and 1.5% to 2% lies in the top ten. In its sample, this clone is medium-sized. The J gene is TRBJ2-7, the V gene TRBV10-2, with 7 bases that match TRBD1. This specimen was CD4+ or CD8+ T cells sorted from blood, taken in a trial of the OX40 agonist ivuxolimab. This TCR derives from an adult with an advanced solid tumor such as melanoma, head and neck, liver or kidney cancer. In DNA, the CDR3 is TGCGCCAGCAGTGTGGCGACAGGGACCTACGAGCAGTACTTC. Translation gives CASSVATGTYEQYF.